Included here is one T cell receptor (beta chain) sequence, with context. The protocol was immunoSEQ multiplex PCR, while the TCRdb copy is restricted to in-frame clones and leaves out a portion. This sample has 2,500,000 or so clones, with approximately 94% found just once. These data are taken from a study of shared clonotypes between healthy human individuals. Study-level information: Plates per donor: three CD4 naive, three CD4 memory, two CD8 naive, one CD8 memory.

This CDR3 contains 17 residues. This chain joins TRBV21-1 and TRBJ2-3; TRBD2 is taken as the D call from the table, unchecked against the DNA. TRBV21-1 is shown as a pseudogene. The sample comprised naive CD4+ T cells sorted from blood. Subset here: CD45RA+ positively selected. This clonotype was obtained from a man younger than 35 in good health. CDR3 DNA: TGTGCCAGCAGCAAAGTTCTAGCGGGGGGGCAGGGAGATACGCAGTATTTT. This sequence encodes CASSKVLAGGQGDTQYF.